This T cell receptor beta chain originates from a study of shared clonotypes between healthy human individuals. Sequenced by immunoSEQ multiplex PCR; TCRdb stores in-frame clones only, minus some. The data show a few million clones, just over 90% seen once. The CDR3 length is 19 residues. From germline, CDR1 is PRHDT and CDR2 FYEKMQ (reference sequence). J gave up 3 bases and V 0 bases, and 14 bases lay outside the gene matches. CD8 cells regarded as naive lacked CD45RO, were positively chosen for CCR7, and omitted terminally differentiated effector memory CD45RA+ cells. Sequencing input: naive CD8+ T cells from PBMCs. This TCR derives from a young man in good health. Some clones in this sample may be carry-over from other donors' samples. J is TRBJ2-7 and V is TRBV13; 10 bases are shared with TRBD2. DNA of the CDR3: TGTGCCAGCAGCTTAGGCCCTCCCCGAGGACTAGCGGATATCTACGAGCAGTACTTC. Its translation: CASSLGPPRGLADIYEQYF.